This T cell receptor beta chain stems from a study of control samples from healthy donors and cancer patients. TCRdb keeps only in-frame clones here, not all; method: immunoSEQ multiplex PCR. The sample lists some 120,000 clones; about 91% were seen once. Deletions cut 7 bases from V and 7 bases from J, with 14 bases between. Germline V gene data show CDR1 as LNHDA and CDR2 as SQIVND (reference sequence). The CDR3 totals 13 residues. Specimen: blood. The chain recombines TRBV19 with TRBJ2-1; tentatively, D is TRBD2 (5 bases). The receptor comes from a man aged 18 to 30 in good health. Here the CDR3 reads CASTPYRGNEQFF. CDR3 bases: TGTGCCAGTACCCCATATCGGGGAAATGAGCAGTTCTTC.